This TCR beta chain was retrieved from a study of T cell repertoires in cytomegalovirus infection. Study-wide findings and caveats: HLA-C-restricted CMV-specific TCR beta clonotypes prevailed in the ex vivo response.

In TCRdb, the reads were re-called with MiXCR into one record per CDR3 protein. The sample includes 250,000 to 400,000 distinct CDR3 sequences, approximately 25% of them seen just once. With regard to this clonotype: What it binds is not known.

Germline-derived CDR1 and CDR2 are SGHRS and YFSETQ. This CDR3 comprises 14 residues. V gave up 0 bases and J gave up 4 bases, with 7 bases separating them. This material consisted of cultured PBMCs, taken from culture after CMV antigen stimulation. The clonotype was recovered from a human donor in good health (CMV status not recorded). Some clones in this sample may be carry-over from other donors' samples. The chain combines TRBV5-1 with TRBJ2-2; D remains ambiguous. Written as DNA, the CDR3 is TGCGCCAGCAGCTTGGAAGTGAGCACCGGGGAGCTGTTTTTT. It specifies CASSLEVSTGELFF.